This T cell receptor beta chain is from a study of blood T cell repertoires in COVID-19 (dated by TCRdb to 2018 to 2020). Regarding the study in general: The collaborator samples originated in the United States, Italy and Spain and spanned the acute and convalescent phases of COVID-19. Subjects who had been exposed to COVID-19, were actively infected with it, or had recovered from it provided the deeply sampled blood TCRbeta repertoires that made up the dataset. The material from the prospective study consisted of cDNA or gDNA derived from T cells, B-cell-depleted T cells, or PBMCs. HLA class I and class II types, where available, came from metadata supplied by the sample provider rather than from assay-based typing. The samples were drawn from the first 160 participants of the ongoing ImmuneRACE study and from 1,254 subjects provided by 6 global collaborators. A de-identified subject ID, COVID-19 status, age in years and sex were almost always included in the sample metadata. A freely available public database, intended as a resource for researchers studying the immune response to SARS-CoV-2, is where the repertoires were released.

TCRbeta CDR3 regions were amplified from genomic DNA by means of the immunoSEQ Assay, a bias-controlled multiplex PCR. As for the original processing: Nucleated cell counts per sample were estimated from amplification of reference gene primers within the assay. To quantify the absolute abundance of each unique TCRbeta CDR3 rearrangement, sequence reads were collapsed and filtered. For each sample, productive Simpson clonality was calculated as the square root of Simpson's diversity index over productive rearrangements. TCRdb retrieved this table from immuneACCESS and kept in-frame rearrangements only. Not all clones are present; in checked studies, unresolved V genes account for under half, and no reason is known for the remainder. That table furnishes V, J and clone size, whereas the DNA furnished D and trimming. In all, the sample holds 110,000 to 150,000 clones, and approximately 84% of those were seen once. The ten most abundant clones make up roughly 9% of the sample.

V gives up 11 bases and J gives up 5 bases, and the segment between their germline ends measures 18 bases. The CDR3, cysteine through phenylalanine, is 13 amino acids long. Only CDR3 DNA remains: 39 bases, in frame from the first base. For CDR1 and CDR2, the germline V gene (reference sequence) lists LNHDA and SQIVND. This clone was counted a few times. Its antigen is still unknown. The record has no base qualities; no much larger clone is one base away. Study-wide findings and limitations: The quantity of clinical and demographic metadata differed by source and by participant and was supplied without curation.

Each collaborating institution followed its own protocols to collect whole blood in K2EDTA tubes. For TCRbeta analysis, collaborator samples were shipped as frozen whole blood, as isolated PBMCs, or as DNA extracted from either sample type. The sample taken for sequencing was peripheral blood. The receptor was derived from a woman of 80 years or more in a cohort sampled during active or convalescent COVID-19. The chain is made from TRBV19 and TRBJ1-1, with TRBD1 perhaps the D gene, on 5 matching bases. The CDR3 loop reads CASRARGTTEAFF. In nucleotide form, the sequence is TGTGCCTCCCGAGCCCGGGGGACGACTGAAGCTTTCTTT. Supplemented by the reference TRBV19 and TRBJ1-1 proteins around the CDR3, the complete variable domain is DGGITQSPKYLFRKEGQNVTLSCEQNLNHDAMYWYRQDPGQGLRLIYYSQIVNDFQKGDIAEGYSVSREKKESFPLTVTSAQKNPTAFYLCASRARGTTEAFFGQGTRLTVV.